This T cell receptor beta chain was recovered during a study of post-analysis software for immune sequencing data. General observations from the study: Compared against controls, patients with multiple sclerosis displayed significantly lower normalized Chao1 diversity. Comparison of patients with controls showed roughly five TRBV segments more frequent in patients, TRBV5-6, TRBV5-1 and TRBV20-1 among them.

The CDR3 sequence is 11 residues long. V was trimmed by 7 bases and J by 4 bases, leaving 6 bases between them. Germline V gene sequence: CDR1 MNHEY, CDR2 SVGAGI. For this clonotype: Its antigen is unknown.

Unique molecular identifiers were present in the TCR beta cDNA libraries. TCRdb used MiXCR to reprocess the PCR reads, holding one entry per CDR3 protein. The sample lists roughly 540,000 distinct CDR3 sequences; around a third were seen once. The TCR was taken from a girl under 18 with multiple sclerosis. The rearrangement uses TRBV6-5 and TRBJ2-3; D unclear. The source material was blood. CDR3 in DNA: TGTGCCAGCACCGGGTCAGATACGCAGTATTTT. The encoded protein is CASTGSDTQYF.